Below are 21 T cell receptor beta chains sequenced from a single sample in a study of identical twins. TCRdb re-analysed the 5' RACE reads in MiXCR, keeping a single row per CDR3 protein. This repertoire shows roughly 770,000 distinct CDR3 sequences, about 20% found once; its top ten account for around 14%. In addition, the sample was reused for a study of T cells expressing NK-cell markers.

The sample comprised PBMCs. Receptors originate from a woman between 18 and 29 years old in good health.

This clonotype was seen only a few times. The chain recombines TRBV20-1 with TRBJ1-1; D is uncertain. The germline V gene encodes CDR1 DFQATT and CDR2 SNEGSKA (reference sequence). V gave up 1 base and J gave up 5 bases, with 14 bases separating them. This CDR3 comprises 14 residues. CDR3 sequence (DNA): TGCAGTGCTAGAGGCCTGGGCGGGGTAACTGAAGCTTTCTTT. Translated, it gives CSARGLGGVTEAFF.

The chain uses TRBV6-1 and TRBJ2-7; TRBD1 agrees at 8 bases. The germline V gene has CDR1 MNHNS and CDR2 SASEGT. V gave up 5 bases and J gave up 0 bases; unmatched junction bases: 3. The CDR3 sequence is 14 residues long. CDR3 protein: CASSMDRASYEQYF. CDR3 bases: TGTGCCAGCAGTATGGACAGGGCCTCCTACGAGCAGTACTTC.

This clonotype was counted only a few times. The genes are TRBV29-1 and TRBJ2-1; no clear D. The V and J ends lost 5 bases and 5 bases respectively, with 7 bases between them. CDR1 and CDR2 from the germline V gene are SQVTM and ANQGSEA. CDR3 length equals 11 residues. Written as DNA, the CDR3 is TGCAGCGTTAGAAGGAACAATGAGCAGTTCTTC. It specifies CSVRRNNEQFF.

This clonotype was detected a few times. This chain joins TRBV7-2 and TRBJ2-3, with no clear D. This CDR3 has 13 amino acids. Trimming took off 4 bases at V and 7 bases at J, with 12 bases between the two ends. Germline loops: CDR1 SGHTA, CDR2 FQGNSA. DNA of the CDR3: TGTGCCAGCAGCTACCAATTGTCAAATACGCAGTATTTT. Its protein is CASSYQLSNTQYF.

This chain connects TRBV7-2 to TRBJ2-5, with 7 bases fitting TRBD2. J lost 4 bases, V lost 5 bases, and 13 bases had no gene match. The CDR3 spans 16 residues. Germline V CDR1 and CDR2: SGHTA, FQGNSA. The CDR3 DNA is TGTGCCAGCAGCCTACGCGGGAGAGCGTCTCGAGAGACCCAGTACTTC. Encoded protein: CASSLRGRASRETQYF.

In this sample, this clonotype turned up a few times. The J gene is TRBJ1-2, the V gene TRBV5-1, with unresolved D. V lost 1 base to trimming and J lost 11 bases, with 12 bases between them. Per the germline V gene, CDR1 is SGHRS and CDR2 is YFSETQ. CDR3 size: 12 residues. CDR3 sequence (DNA): TGCGCCAGCAGCTTGATTGCCCACCTATACACCTTC. It codes for CASSLIAHLYTF. The full variable domain, with the rest looked up from reference TRBV5-1 and TRBJ1-2, is KAGVTQTPRYLIKTRGQQVTLSCSPISGHRSVSWYQQTPGQGLQFLFEYFSETQRNKGNFPGRFSGRQFSNSRSEMNVSTLELGDSALYLCASSLIAHLYTFGSGTRLTVV.

The sample holds a few counts of this clonotype. The chain uses TRBV7-3 and TRBJ2-3; TRBD2 is a possible D gene (7 bases). This CDR3 contains 16 residues. The germline V and J ends were trimmed by 4 bases and 2 bases, with 16 bases remaining between them. Germline values: CDR1 SGHTA, CDR2 FQGTGA. CDR3 amino acids: CASSSKNGGPTDTQYF. Written as DNA, the CDR3 is TGTGCCAGCAGCTCCAAAAACGGGGGGCCCACAGATACGCAGTATTTT.

This clonotype was seen ten or more times. The chain employs TRBV12-3 or TRBV12-4 and TRBJ1-1, with 8 bases identical to TRBD1. The CDR3 is made up of 14 amino acids. Losses at the gene ends were 6 bases for V and 4 bases for J; bases not matched to a gene: 7. In DNA, the CDR3 is TGTGCCAGCAGGATGACAGGGGTCGGCACTGAAGCTTTCTTT. This translates into CASRMTGVGTEAFF.

This clonotype was seen a few times. The chain combines TRBV9 with TRBJ2-1; D gene uncertain. The CDR3 runs 16 residues. Germline V gives CDR1 SGDLS, CDR2 YYNGEE. Deletions cut 0 bases from V and 5 bases from J, with 15 bases between. CDR3 DNA sequence: TGTGCCAGCAGCGTAGATTTACTGGATTGGGACAATGAGCAGTTCTTC. Its protein is CASSVDLLDWDNEQFF.

In this sample, this clonotype turned up a few times. The gene calls are TRBV4-3 and TRBJ2-5; TRBD2 matches 7 bases. The CDR3 spans 16 residues. The germline V gene has CDR1 LGHNA and CDR2 YSLEER. V lost 8 bases to trimming and J lost 1 base; unmatched junction nucleotides: 13. Here the CDR3 reads CASARGWGGGQETQYF. The CDR3 DNA sequence: TGCGCCAGCGCCCGGGGTTGGGGGGGTGGCCAAGAGACCCAGTACTTC.

This clonotype was detected a few times. The chain employs TRBV5-6 and TRBJ2-5; either TRBD1 or TRBD2 may supply D (5 bases each). Trimming took off 0 bases at V and 1 base at J, with 10 bases between the two ends. The CDR3 totals 15 residues. Germline CDR1 is SGHDT and CDR2 is YYEEEE. The CDR3 loop reads CASSLEGRPQETQYF. The CDR3 DNA reads TGTGCCAGCAGCTTGGAGGGACGTCCCCAAGAGACCCAGTACTTC.

This clonotype occurred many times. CDR3: CSARNPGWGETQYF. CDR3 DNA sequence: TGCAGTGCTAGAAATCCGGGGTGGGGGGAGACCCAGTACTTC. This chain links TRBV20-1 with TRBJ2-5, with D possibly called TRBD1 or TRBD2 (5 bases each). Germline loops: CDR1 DFQATT, CDR2 SNEGSKA (reference sequence). V shed 2 bases and J shed 5 bases, with 15 bases lying between them. The CDR3 spans 14 residues.

This clonotype was detected a few times. The chain is built from TRBV9 and TRBJ1-2, with a weak D call TRBD1 (6 bases). Germline CDR1 is SGDLS and CDR2 is YYNGEE. The V and J ends lost 3 bases and 2 bases respectively, with 8 bases between them. CDR3 length: 13 amino acids. CDR3 sequence reads: CASSGQANYGYTF. CDR3 in DNA: TGTGCCAGCAGCGGACAGGCGAACTATGGCTACACCTTC.

The rearrangement links TRBV5-1 to TRBJ1-1; D is unclear. Per germline, CDR1 SGHRS and CDR2 YFSETQ. The ends were cut back, 4 bases at V and 4 bases at J, with 11 bases in the middle. The CDR3 is 13 residues long. This CDR3 reads CASSPQMTTEAFF. The DNA of the CDR3 is TGCGCCAGCAGCCCGCAGATGACCACTGAAGCTTTCTTT.

This chain connects TRBV20-1 to TRBJ2-5, with a tentative D call TRBD2 (6 bases). Trimming took 1 base from V and 1 from J, leaving 13 bases between them. Germline CDR1 reads DFQATT; CDR2 reads SNEGSKA (reference sequence). The CDR3 length is 15 residues. CDR3 loop: CSARGVAGIQETQYF. In DNA, the CDR3 is TGCAGTGCTAGAGGGGTGGCGGGGATCCAAGAGACCCAGTACTTC.

The V gene is TRBV6-1, the J gene TRBJ1-5; TRBD1 aligns across 7 bases. CDR1 MNHNS and CDR2 SASEGT come from the germline V gene. With V trimmed by 6 bases and J by 2 bases, 7 bases remained unmatched. This CDR3 comprises 15 residues. In DNA, the CDR3 is TGTGCCAGCAGACCAGAGGGGGCTGGCAATCAGCCCCAGCATTTT. Translated, it gives CASRPEGAGNQPQHF.

V gene TRBV18 combines with J gene TRBJ2-7; the D is unclear. V gave up 3 bases and J gave up 4 bases, with 13 bases separating them. The CDR3 has 14 residues. Germline CDR1 KGHSH, CDR2 LQKENI. CDR3 protein: CASSPAAGVYEQYF. The CDR3 bases are TGTGCCAGCTCACCTGCCGCAGGAGTATACGAGCAGTACTTC.

The chain uses TRBV9 and TRBJ2-1; D may be TRBD2 (6 bases). This CDR3 contains 13 residues. Trimming cost V 4 bases and J 8 bases, with 13 bases left between them. Germline CDR1 is SGDLS and CDR2 is YYNGEE. The CDR3 DNA is TGTGCCAGCAGCCAATCCACTAGCCATGAGCAGTTCTTC. It yields the protein CASSQSTSHEQFF.

This clonotype appeared a few times. The chain uses TRBV20-1 and TRBJ1-4; 8 nucleotides line up with TRBD1. Germline-derived CDR1 and CDR2 are DFQATT and SNEGSKA (reference sequence). Trimming cost V 6 bases and J 8 bases; bases outside gene matches: 8. The CDR3 extends over 13 amino acids. The CDR3 DNA reads TGCAGTGCAGTTTCGACAGGGGCCGAAAAACTGTTTTTT. This codes for CSAVSTGAEKLFF.

The rearrangement uses TRBV12-3 or TRBV12-4 and TRBJ2-3; D may be TRBD2 (5 bases). The CDR3 has 15 amino acids. V shed 6 bases and J shed 2 bases, with 15 bases lying between them. CDR3 in amino acids: CASRRTDGYTDTQYF. The CDR3 DNA reads TGTGCCAGCAGAAGGACTGACGGATACACAGATACGCAGTATTTT.

The V and J genes are TRBV6-2 or TRBV6-3 and TRBJ2-7; D is unclear. CDR1 is MNHEY, CDR2 SVGEGT, per germline. V was cut by 2 bases and J by 1 base, with 9 bases left in between. The CDR3 has 14 residues. The DNA of the CDR3 is TGTGCCAGCAGTTACCGACCTGAATCCTACGAGCAGTACTTC. Translating it yields CASSYRPESYEQYF.